These 2 T cell receptor beta chains share one sample of origin, sequenced in a study of blood T cell repertoires in COVID-19 (dated by TCRdb to the early 2020s). Libraries came from the immunoSEQ multiplex PCR assay. The clones in this table, taken by TCRdb from immuneACCESS, are in-frame only. Not every clone is retained; where verified, under half of the shortfall comes from an unresolved V gene, and the cause of the rest is unknown. The sample contains about 270,000 clones, more than 80% of them found a single time. The top ten clones comprise 2.4% of the sample. Sequenced material: PBMCs or T cells enriched from blood (not recorded which). The receptors stem from a young woman who had recovered from COVID-19.

The chain links TRBV3-1 (or the pseudogene TRBV3-2) to TRBJ1-3; D ambiguous. There are 15 residues in the CDR3. V lost 4 bases and J 0 bases, leaving 10 bases between the germline ends. Germline CDR1 is LGHDT and CDR2 is YNNKEL (reference sequence). The CDR3 nucleotides read TGTGCCAGCAGCCCCTCCTTTCTCTCTGGAAACACCATATATTTT. The encoded protein is CASSPSFLSGNTIYF.

This chain links TRBV7-9 with TRBJ1-1, with no clear D. V shed 3 bases and J shed 7 bases, with 12 bases lying between them. Germline CDR1 and CDR2: SEHNR and FQNEAQ (reference sequence). The CDR3 is 13 amino acids. The DNA of the CDR3 is TGTGCCAGCAGCTTCAGAGGGTCGGATGAAGCTTTCTTT. This gives the protein CASSFRGSDEAFF. The complete variable domain, with remaining parts taken from reference TRBV7-9 and TRBJ1-1, reads DTGVSQNPRHKITKRGQNVTFRCDPISEHNRLYWYRQTLGQGPEFLTYFQNEAQLEKSRLLSDRFSAERPKGSFSTLEIQRTEQGDSAMYLCASSFRGSDEAFFGQGTRLTVV.